The clone carrying this TCR beta chain was observed a few times. The record originates from a study of CD8+ T cells in alopecia areata. CDR3 length: 16 residues. Germline CDR1 LGHNA, CDR2 YSLEER. V shed 0 bases and J 6 bases; nucleotides not matched to a gene: 6. Extracted RNA was reverse transcribed into cDNA, the sequencing template. Only in-frame clones appear in the TCRdb table, and some are missing; sequencing was by immunoSEQ multiplex PCR. The data hold just over 150,000 clones, with 50% to 65% observed a single time. The receptor's source is a human donor with alopecia areata. Sequenced here: CD8+ T cells sorted from blood, sampled at week 0. The rearrangement uses TRBV4-3 and TRBJ2-1; 9 nucleotides align to TRBD2. CDR3 in amino acids: CASSQDRRGGGNEQFF. The CDR3, as DNA: TGCGCCAGCAGCCAAGATAGGCGGGGGGGAGGCAATGAGCAGTTCTTC.